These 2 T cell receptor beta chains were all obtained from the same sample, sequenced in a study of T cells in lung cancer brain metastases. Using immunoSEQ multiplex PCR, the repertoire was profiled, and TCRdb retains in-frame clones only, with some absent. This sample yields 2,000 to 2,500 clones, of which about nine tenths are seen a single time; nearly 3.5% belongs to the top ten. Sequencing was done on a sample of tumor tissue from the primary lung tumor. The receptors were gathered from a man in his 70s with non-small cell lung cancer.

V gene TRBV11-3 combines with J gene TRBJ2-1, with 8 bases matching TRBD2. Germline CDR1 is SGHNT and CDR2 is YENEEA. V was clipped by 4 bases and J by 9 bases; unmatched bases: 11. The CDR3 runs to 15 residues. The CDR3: CASSWGAGVPSEQFF. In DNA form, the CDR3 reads TGTGCCAGCAGCTGGGGAGCGGGAGTCCCAAGTGAGCAGTTCTTC.

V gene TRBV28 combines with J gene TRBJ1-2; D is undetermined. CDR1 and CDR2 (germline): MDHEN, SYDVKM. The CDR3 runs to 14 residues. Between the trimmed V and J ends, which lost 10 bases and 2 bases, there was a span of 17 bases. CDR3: CATESRPLNYGYTF. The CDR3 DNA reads TGTGCCACCGAATCCAGGCCCCTAAACTATGGCTACACCTTC.